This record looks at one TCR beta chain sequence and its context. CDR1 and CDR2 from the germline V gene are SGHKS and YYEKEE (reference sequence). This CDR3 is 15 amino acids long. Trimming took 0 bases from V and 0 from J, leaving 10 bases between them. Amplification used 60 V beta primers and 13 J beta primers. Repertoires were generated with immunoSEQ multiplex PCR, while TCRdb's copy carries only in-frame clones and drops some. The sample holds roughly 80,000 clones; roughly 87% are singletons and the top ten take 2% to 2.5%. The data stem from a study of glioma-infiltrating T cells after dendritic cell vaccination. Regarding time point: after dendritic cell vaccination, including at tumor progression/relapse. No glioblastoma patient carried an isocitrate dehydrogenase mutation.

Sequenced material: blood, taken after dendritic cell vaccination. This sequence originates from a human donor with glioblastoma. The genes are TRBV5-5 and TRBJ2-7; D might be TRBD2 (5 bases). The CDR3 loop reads CASSLVWGDSYEQYF. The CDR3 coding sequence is TGTGCCAGCAGCTTGGTTTGGGGAGACTCCTACGAGCAGTACTTC.